Below are 15 T cell receptor beta chains sequenced from a single sample in a study of ipilimumab plus nivolumab after autologous stem cell transplantation. Only in-frame clones appear in the TCRdb table, and some are missing; sequencing was by immunoSEQ multiplex PCR. The sample contains 10,000 to 15,000 clones, around 78% of which appear only once. Sequences were derived from PBMCs, sampled in a trial of ipilimumab plus nivolumab as post-transplant consolidation. Receptors were obtained from a male donor with diffuse large B-cell lymphoma.

V usage is TRBV7-2 and J usage is TRBJ2-1; D possibly matches TRBD1 or TRBD2 (5 bases each). CDR1 SGHTA and CDR2 FQGNSA come from the germline V gene. The V end was cut by 5 bases, the J end by 6 bases, with 14 bases between. CDR3 length: 14 residues. CDR3 sequence: CASSPRGPPNEQFF. For the CDR3, the DNA is TGTGCCAGCAGCCCGAGGGGACCCCCCAATGAGCAGTTCTTC.

The genes are TRBV5-1 and TRBJ2-2; D might be TRBD2 (6 bases). Germline V gene lookup returns CDR1 SGHRS and CDR2 YFSETQ. This CDR3 is built from 15 residues. Trimming removed 2 bases from V and 0 bases from J, with 8 bases in between. Here the CDR3 DNA reads TGCGCCAGCAGCTTAGGAGGGGCGAACACCGGGGAGCTGTTTTTT. Translating gives CASSLGGANTGELFF. The full variable domain, rest sourced from reference TRBV5-1 and TRBJ2-2, is KAGVTQTPRYLIKTRGQQVTLSCSPISGHRSVSWYQQTPGQGLQFLFEYFSETQRNKGNFPGRFSGRQFSNSRSEMNVSTLELGDSALYLCASSLGGANTGELFFGEGSRLTVL.

This clone was detected only a few times. This chain connects TRBV30 to TRBJ1-1; 9 bases map to TRBD1. V shed 2 bases and J 2 bases; nucleotides not matched to a gene: 9. Germline loops: CDR1 GTSNPN, CDR2 SVGIG (reference sequence). CDR3 size: 16 residues. The DNA for the CDR3 is TGTGCCTGGAGTATCAGACAGGGGGTAGGCAACACTGAAGCTTTCTTT. This translates into CAWSIRQGVGNTEAFF.

This clone occurred once. The chain has TRBV13 and TRBJ2-3; 8 positions agree with TRBD1. Germline V gene sequence: CDR1 PRHDT, CDR2 FYEKMQ (reference sequence). V was clipped by 0 bases and J by 6 bases; unmatched bases: 5. The length of the CDR3 is 15 residues. Written as DNA, the CDR3 is TGTGCCAGCAGCTTAGGGACAGGGGTAGTGGATACGCAGTATTTT. It is translated as CASSLGTGVVDTQYF.

The J gene is TRBJ2-2, the V gene TRBV4-1; 10 nucleotides align to TRBD2. Germline loops: CDR1 MGHRA, CDR2 YSYEKL. Trimming removed 0 bases from V and 6 bases from J; junction bases left unmatched: 10. The CDR3 sequence is 18 residues long. This CDR3 is CASSQDSSGGSFAGELFF. CDR3 sequence (DNA): TGCGCCAGCAGCCAAGATAGTAGCGGGGGGTCCTTTGCCGGGGAGCTGTTTTTT.

This chain uses TRBV7-9 with TRBJ1-4; the D is unclear. With 3 bases removed from V and 6 bases from J, the gap between germline ends came to 5 bases. This CDR3 has 12 residues. Germline loops: CDR1 SEHNR, CDR2 FQNEAQ (reference sequence). The chain's CDR3 is CASSFGYEKLFF. CDR3 nucleotides: TGTGCCAGCAGCTTTGGGTATGAAAAACTGTTTTTT.

A few counts support this clone. The J gene is TRBJ1-1, the V gene TRBV19, with D unresolved. Germline V lookup: CDR1 LNHDA, CDR2 SQIVND (reference sequence). Trimming removed 3 bases at V and 1 base at J, with 3 bases between. CDR3 size: 12 residues. The CDR3 spells CASSIRNTEAFF. The CDR3 bases are TGTGCCAGTAGTATCCGGAACACTGAAGCTTTCTTT.

The genes are TRBV10-1 and TRBJ1-1; 7 bases line up with TRBD1. This CDR3 is built from 14 residues. Looked up from germline, CDR1 is WNHNN and CDR2 is SYGVQD (reference sequence). V lost 4 bases to trimming and J lost 1 base; unmatched junction nucleotides: 3. The chain's CDR3 is CASSATGRNTEAFF. CDR3 coding DNA: TGCGCCAGCAGTGCGACAGGGCGGAACACTGAAGCTTTCTTT.

This chain connects TRBV29-1 to TRBJ1-4, with D possibly being TRBD1 (6 bases). V lost 4 bases and J lost 3, with 9 bases in between. CDR3 size: 13 residues. In germline, CDR1 is SQVTM, CDR2 ANQGSEA. In nucleotides, the CDR3 is TGCAGCGTTGGGGGGCGATCTAATGAAAAACTGTTTTTT. It is translated as CSVGGRSNEKLFF.

This chain connects TRBV11-3 to TRBJ1-2; the D gene is possibly TRBD1 (5 bases). From germline, CDR1 is SGHNT and CDR2 YENEEA. There are 12 residues in the CDR3. V lost 5 bases, J lost 7 bases, and 11 bases lay in between. The CDR3 region has the DNA TGTGCCAGCAGCCCCTCCCAGGGTGGCTACACCTTC. Residues: CASSPSQGGYTF.

This sequence joins TRBV14 and TRBJ1-5, with D perhaps matching TRBD1 (5 bases). Trimming shortened V by 5 bases and J by 10 bases, and 15 bases separated the two germline ends. The CDR3 is 13 residues long. CDR1 is SGHDN and CDR2 is FVKESK in the germline V gene. The CDR3 loop reads CASSLGPLQPQHF. CDR3 coding DNA: TGTGCCAGCAGCTTGGGACCGCTTCAACCCCAGCATTTT. Using reference TRBV14 and TRBJ1-5 for the parts outside the CDR3, the full variable domain is EAGVTQFPSHSVIEKGQTVTLRCDPISGHDNLYWYRRVMGKEIKFLLHFVKESKQDESGMPNNRFLAERTGGTYSTLKVQPAELEDSGVYFCASSLGPLQPQHFGDGTRLSIL.

In this sample, this clone is medium-sized. J is TRBJ1-1 and V is TRBV21-1. TRBV21-1 is designated a pseudogene. CDR3 size: 17 residues. This CDR3 is CASSRLKLPYGNTEAFF. The CDR3 nucleotides read TGTGCCAGCAGCAGATTAAAACTGCCTTACGGGAACACTGAAGCTTTCTTT.

The V and J genes are TRBV12-5 and TRBJ1-2, with TRBD1 identical over 7 bases. V shed 6 bases and J 8 bases; nucleotides not matched to a gene: 12. CDR3 length: 14 amino acids. Looked up from germline, CDR1 is LGHNT and CDR2 is FRNRAP. For the CDR3, the DNA is TGTGCTAGTGGCCCTAGGGAGGGGGCGAGAGGCTACACCTTC. It translates to CASGPREGARGYTF.

The chain joins TRBV11-2 to TRBJ2-5; D is unresolved. CDR1 is SGHAT and CDR2 is FQNNGV in the germline V gene. This CDR3 is 13 amino acids long. Trimming removed 7 bases from V and 4 bases from J, with 13 bases in between. The CDR3 loop is CASNVGLRETQYF. The CDR3 coding sequence is TGTGCCAGCAACGTCGGCCTCCGAGAGACCCAGTACTTC.

The chain links TRBV19 to TRBJ2-4; 7 bases are shared with TRBD2. Per the germline V gene, CDR1 is LNHDA and CDR2 is SQIVND (reference sequence). The V segment lost 10 bases and the J segment 0 bases; nucleotides outside the gene matches: 12. This CDR3 comprises 16 residues. CDR3 nucleotides: TGTGCCACCGGGGGGACTCCTACCGGAGCCAAAAACATTCAGTACTTC. Amino acids: CATGGTPTGAKNIQYF.